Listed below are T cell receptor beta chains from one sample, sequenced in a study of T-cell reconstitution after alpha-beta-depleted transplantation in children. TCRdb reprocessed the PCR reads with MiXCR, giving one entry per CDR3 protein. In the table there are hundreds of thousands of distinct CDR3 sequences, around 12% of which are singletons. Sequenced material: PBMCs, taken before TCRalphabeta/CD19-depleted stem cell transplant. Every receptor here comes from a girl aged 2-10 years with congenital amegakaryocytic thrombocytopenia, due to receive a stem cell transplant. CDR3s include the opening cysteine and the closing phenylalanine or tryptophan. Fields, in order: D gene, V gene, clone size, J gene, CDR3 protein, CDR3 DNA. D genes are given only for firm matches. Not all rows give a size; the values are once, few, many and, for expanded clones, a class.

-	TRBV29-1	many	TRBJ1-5	CSVQAIVGQPQHF	TGCAGCGTGCAGGCTATCGTAGGACAGCCCCAGCATTTT
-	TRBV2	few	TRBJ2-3	CASSEDVAYEDTQYF	TGTGCCAGCAGTGAAGACGTTGCTTACGAGGATACGCAGTATTTT
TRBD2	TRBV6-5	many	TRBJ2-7	CASSSYQLAGSGHEQYF	TGTGCCAGCAGTTCCTATCAACTAGCGGGAAGCGGGCACGAGCAGTACTTC
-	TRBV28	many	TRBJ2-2	CASSSSVSPTSGTGELFF	TGTGCCAGCAGTTCCAGCGTCTCCCCAACCAGCGGCACCGGGGAGCTGTTTTTT
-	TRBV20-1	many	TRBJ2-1	CSATYSGGAYNEQFF	TGCAGTGCCACGTATTCGGGCGGAGCCTACAATGAGCAGTTCTTC
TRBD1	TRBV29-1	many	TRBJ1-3	CSVEQGLPGNTIYF	TGCAGCGTGGAACAGGGGCTGCCTGGAAACACCATATATTTT
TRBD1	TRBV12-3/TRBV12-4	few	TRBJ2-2	CASSEGQPRDTGELFF	TGTGCCAGCAGTGAGGGACAGCCTCGAGACACCGGGGAGCTGTTTTTT
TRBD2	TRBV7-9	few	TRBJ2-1	CASSPSGGNNEQFF	TGTGCCAGCAGTCCTAGCGGGGGTAACAATGAGCAGTTCTTC
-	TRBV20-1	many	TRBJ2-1	CSATTLGGGSYNEQFF	TGCAGTGCTACAACTCTAGGGGGGGGGAGTTACAATGAGCAGTTCTTC
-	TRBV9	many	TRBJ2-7	CASSVDGSGSYEQYF	TGTGCCAGCAGCGTAGATGGTAGCGGTTCCTACGAGCAGTACTTC
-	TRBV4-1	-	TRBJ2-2	CASSQNPGTGELFF	TGCGCCAGCAGCCAAAATCCGGGCACCGGGGAGCTGTTTTTT
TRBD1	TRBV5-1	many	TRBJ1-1	CASSLRDSSEAFF	TGCGCCAGCAGCCTCCGGGACAGCTCTGAAGCTTTCTTT
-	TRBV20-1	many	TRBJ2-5	CSAPYTGIQETQYF	TGCAGTGCCCCTTACACAGGAATCCAAGAGACCCAGTACTTC
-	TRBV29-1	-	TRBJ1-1	CSVEDRSTEAFF	TGCAGCGTTGAAGATCGCTCTACTGAAGCTTTCTTT